This T cell receptor (beta chain) was recorded in a study of T-cell reconstitution after alpha-beta-depleted transplantation in children. General observations from the study: Once a year had passed after transplant, T-cell counts and diversity came mostly from newly produced T cells. Expanded graft clones, several hundred of them, were reportedly the source of alpha-beta T cells about two months after transplant. Surviving thymic progenitors and recipient T cells were the source of high TCRbeta diversity at day 60 in some patients.

Remarks on this clonotype: Its antigen is not identified.

During its preparation, the TCRbeta library received unique molecular identifiers. TCRdb itself ran the PCR reads through MiXCR, one entry per CDR3 protein. The repertoire holds 400,000 to 450,000 distinct CDR3 sequences, with 43% as singletons. Germline V CDR1 and CDR2: SGHTA, FQGTGA. The V end was cut by 4 bases, the J end by 5 bases, with 11 bases between. CDR3 length: 13 amino acids. This clonotype was obtained from a girl under 10 years old with aplastic anemia, due to receive a stem cell transplant. V and J are TRBV7-3 and TRBJ1-1, with D perhaps matching TRBD1 (5 bases). This specimen consisted of PBMCs, obtained before TCRalphabeta/CD19-depleted stem cell transplant. CDR3: CASSSGSETEAFF. DNA for the CDR3: TGTGCCAGCAGCTCAGGGTCGGAGACTGAAGCTTTCTTT.